A single sample gave rise to the 21 T cell receptor beta chains below, sequenced in a study of blood T cell repertoires in COVID-19. This table comes from immunoSEQ multiplex PCR, and its TCRdb copy is limited to in-frame clones, with some not included. The sample includes around 140,000 clones, about 80% of them seen just once. Specimen: peripheral blood. These TCRs come from a woman in her sixties with acute or convalescent COVID-19.

The rearrangement joins TRBV7-6 to TRBJ2-2; 9 bases align to TRBD2. CDR1 and CDR2 from the germline V gene are SGHVS and FNYEAQ. V shed 5 bases and J 1 base; nucleotides not matched to a gene: 5. The CDR3 consists of 16 residues. The CDR3 bases are TGTGCCAGCAGCAGGGGGACTAGCATGAACACCGGGGAGCTGTTTTTT. This sequence encodes CASSRGTSMNTGELFF.

The CDR3 reads CASSPRGSYEQYF. The CDR3 region has the DNA TGTGCCAGCAGCCCACGCGGTTCTTACGAGCAGTACTTC. The rearrangement uses TRBV11-1 and TRBJ2-7; D gene uncertain. CDR1 and CDR2 from the germline V gene are SGHAT and FQDESV (reference sequence). V lost 5 bases and J lost 4, with 12 bases in between. The CDR3 is 13 amino acids.

V is TRBV5-1 and J is TRBJ2-5, with 8 bases aligning to TRBD1. CDR3 length: 13 residues. Germline trimming cut 5 bases from V and 2 bases from J; bases unmatched to any gene: 2. In germline, CDR1 is SGHRS, CDR2 YFSETQ. CDR3 in amino acids: CASSRDRQETQYF. CDR3 DNA sequence: TGCGCCAGCAGTAGGGACAGGCAAGAGACCCAGTACTTC.

This clone was observed a single time. The rearrangement joins TRBV27 to TRBJ1-4; 9 bases agree with TRBD1. The trim removed 6 bases at V and 8 bases at J, leaving 7 bases unmatched. Germline CDR1 and CDR2: MNHEY and SMNVEV (reference sequence). This CDR3 is 14 amino acids long. The CDR3 bases are TGTGCCAGCAGAGCTGGGACAGGGCTGGAAAAACTGTTTTTT. Translation gives CASRAGTGLEKLFF.

The genes are TRBV5-1 and TRBJ1-1, with D possibly matching TRBD1 (6 bases). Per germline, CDR1 SGHRS and CDR2 YFSETQ. V shed 5 bases and J shed 0 bases, with 17 bases lying between them. The CDR3 extends over 16 amino acids. The CDR3 reads CASRPGHGDMNTEAFF. The CDR3 nucleotides are TGCGCCAGCAGACCCGGACATGGGGACATGAACACTGAAGCTTTCTTT.

The J gene is TRBJ2-1, the V gene TRBV28; D not resolved. Per the germline V gene, CDR1 is MDHEN and CDR2 is SYDVKM. The CDR3 is 11 residues long. Trimming stripped 10 bases from V and 7 bases from J, with 11 bases between. CDR3 in amino acids: CATTGENEQFF. CDR3 nucleotides: TGTGCCACCACCGGAGAGAATGAGCAGTTCTTC.

J is TRBJ2-7 and V is TRBV15; 11 nucleotides agree with TRBD2. Per germline, CDR1 LNHNV and CDR2 YYDKDF (reference sequence). The V and J ends lost 3 bases and 4 bases, in that order; junction bases with no gene match: 2. The CDR3 has 14 residues. The CDR3 spells CATSSGTSGYEQYF. CDR3 DNA sequence: TGTGCCACCAGCAGCGGGACTAGCGGATACGAGCAGTACTTC.

The chain couples TRBV30 to TRBJ1-2; D may be TRBD1 (6 bases). Trimming removed 4 bases at V and 7 bases at J, with 19 bases between. This CDR3 comprises 14 residues. The germline V gene has CDR1 GTSNPN and CDR2 SVGIG (reference sequence). CDR3 in DNA: TGTGCCTGGAACAGGGATTCCCTATATGGTGGCTACACCTTC. Translated: CAWNRDSLYGGYTF.

J is TRBJ2-2 and V is TRBV29-1; perhaps TRBD2 as D (5 bases). The germline gives CDR1 SQVTM, CDR2 ANQGSEA. The CDR3 is 13 residues long. V was pared by 4 bases and J by 5 bases, with 11 bases between. In DNA, the CDR3 is TGCAGCGTTGGTGACCGGAGGACCGGGGAGCTGTTTTTT. This gives the protein CSVGDRRTGELFF.

Only one count was recorded for this clone. V gene TRBV28 combines with J gene TRBJ1-5; no clear D. Trimming took off 2 bases at V and 6 bases at J, with 14 bases between the two ends. This CDR3 is built from 15 residues. Looked up from germline, CDR1 is MDHEN and CDR2 is SYDVKM. The CDR3 region has the DNA TGTGCCAGCAGTTTACCCCTGACACTGACTCAGCCCCAGCATTTT. Translated, it gives CASSLPLTLTQPQHF.

The rearrangement uses TRBV5-1 and TRBJ2-5, with D possibly being TRBD2 (6 bases). V lost 3 bases, J lost 5 bases, and 14 bases lay in between. The CDR3 consists of 14 residues. CDR1 SGHRS and CDR2 YFSETQ come from the germline V gene. In DNA form, the CDR3 reads TGCGCCAGCAGCTCTTCCGGGACTGAGGAGACCCAGTACTTC. Its translation is CASSSSGTEETQYF.

The V gene is TRBV7-2, the J gene TRBJ1-3; 9 nucleotides match TRBD1. Trimming took 7 bases from V and 3 from J; bases not matched to a gene: 7. The germline CDR1 and CDR2 sequences are SGHTA and FQGNSA. This CDR3 region has 15 residues. Here the CDR3 reads CASTEQGAGGNTIYF. The DNA for the CDR3 is TGTGCCAGCACCGAACAGGGGGCTGGTGGAAACACCATATATTTT. Based on the CDR3 plus reference TRBV7-2 and TRBJ1-3, the full variable domain is GAGVSQSPSNKVTEKGKDVELRCDPISGHTALYWYRQSLGQGLEFLIYFQGNSAPDKSGLPSDRFSAERTGGSVSTLTIQRTQQEDSAVYLCASTEQGAGGNTIYFGEGSWLTVV.

V usage is TRBV3-1 (or the pseudogene TRBV3-2) and J usage is TRBJ2-5; maybe TRBD2 (5 bases). This CDR3 is 13 amino acids long. Germline values: CDR1 LGHDT, CDR2 YNNKEL (reference sequence). The V gene lost 4 bases and the J gene lost 5 bases, with 11 bases spanning the gap. The CDR3 region has the DNA TGTGCCAGCAGCCCGGTCCGAGGGGAGACCCAGTACTTC. As protein: CASSPVRGETQYF.

The chain couples TRBV3-1 (or the pseudogene TRBV3-2) to TRBJ2-6, with a possible D match to TRBD1 (6 bases). The CDR3 is made up of 18 amino acids. V was cut by 0 bases and J by 0 bases, with 12 bases left in between. CDR1 is LGHDT, CDR2 YNNKEL, per germline (reference sequence). In nucleotides, the CDR3 is TGTGCCAGCAGCCAAGATAGGGGGTGGAGCTCTGGGGCCAACGTCCTGACTTTC. This translates into CASSQDRGWSSGANVLTF.

This clone was seen just once. This sequence joins TRBV11-3 and TRBJ1-6; no definite D call. V dropped 5 bases and J dropped 5 bases, with 16 bases sitting between them. This CDR3 region has 16 residues. Germline assignment: CDR1 SGHNT and CDR2 YENEEA. The CDR3 region is CASSPRPGIDNSPLHF. The CDR3 DNA sequence: TGTGCCAGCAGCCCCCGTCCGGGAATTGATAATTCACCCCTCCACTTT.

J is TRBJ1-1 and V is TRBV7-8; unclear D gene. This CDR3 is built from 13 residues. The V end lost 2 bases, the J end lost 9 bases, and 13 bases lay between the germline ends. In germline, CDR1 is SGHVS, CDR2 FQNEAQ. The CDR3, as DNA: TGTGCCAGCAGCTTAATTGTGGCAGGCAAAGCTTTCTTT. Its translation is CASSLIVAGKAFF. Looking up the rest from reference TRBV7-8 and TRBJ1-1 gives the full variable domain: GAGVSQSPRYKVAKRGQDVALRCDPISGHVSLFWYQQALGQGPEFLTYFQNEAQLDKSGLPSDRFFAERPEGSVSTLKIQRTQQEDSAVYLCASSLIVAGKAFFGQGTRLTVV.

The chain combines TRBV15 with TRBJ1-5; 8 nucleotides align to TRBD1. CDR3 size: 16 residues. The J segment lost 0 bases and the V segment lost 3 bases, leaving 4 bases of the junction unmatched. The germline CDR1 and CDR2 sequences are LNHNV and YYDKDF (reference sequence). CDR3 region: CATSRTGANSNQPQHF. DNA for the CDR3: TGTGCCACCAGCAGGACAGGGGCGAATAGCAATCAGCCCCAGCATTTT.

V gene TRBV30 combines with J gene TRBJ2-2, with D perhaps matching TRBD2 (6 bases). Germline lookup yields CDR1 GTSNPN and CDR2 SVGIG (reference sequence). Trimming left V 4 bases short and J 0 bases short, with 6 bases between. The CDR3 has 13 residues. The DNA for the CDR3 is TGTGCCTGGACTAGCGCGAACACCGGGGAGCTGTTTTTT. This encodes CAWTSANTGELFF.

The rearrangement joins TRBV3-1 (or the pseudogene TRBV3-2) to TRBJ1-1; no definite D call. V lost 0 bases, J lost 1 base, and 9 bases lay in between. The CDR3 totals 15 residues. In germline, CDR1 is LGHDT, CDR2 YNNKEL (reference sequence). The DNA for the CDR3 is TGTGCCAGCAGCCAAGATCAGGCGGGGAACACTGAAGCTTTCTTT. Encoded protein: CASSQDQAGNTEAFF.

V gene TRBV9 combines with J gene TRBJ1-1; 11 bases match TRBD1. The V segment lost 4 bases and the J segment 5 bases; nucleotides outside the gene matches: 4. This CDR3 spans 14 amino acids. Germline V gene data show CDR1 as SGDLS and CDR2 as YYNGEE. The CDR3 protein is CASSRGQGGTEAFF. The DNA of the CDR3 is TGTGCCAGCAGCCGGGGACAGGGGGGAACTGAAGCTTTCTTT.

The chain links TRBV19 to TRBJ1-2; tentative D call: TRBD1 (5 bases). The CDR3 consists of 12 residues. Germline V gives CDR1 LNHDA, CDR2 SQIVND (reference sequence). The V end was cut by 6 bases, the J end by 4 bases, with 9 bases between. This CDR3 reads CASSDSSYGYTF. CDR3 nucleotide sequence: TGTGCCAGTAGCGACAGTTCCTATGGCTACACCTTC. Full variable domain (rest looked up from reference TRBV19 and TRBJ1-2): DGGITQSPKYLFRKEGQNVTLSCEQNLNHDAMYWYRQDPGQGLRLIYYSQIVNDFQKGDIAEGYSVSREKKESFPLTVTSAQKNPTAFYLCASSDSSYGYTFGSGTRLTVV.